This passage covers 2 T cell receptor beta chains from one sample sequenced in a study of blood T cell repertoires in COVID-19. Only in-frame clones appear in the TCRdb table, and some are missing; sequencing was by immunoSEQ multiplex PCR. The repertoire includes 290,000 or so clones, around nine tenths of them detected once, and 1% to 1.3% sits in the top ten. The sample comprised PBMCs or T cells enriched from blood (not recorded which). These receptor sequences come from a woman aged 30 to 39 who had recovered from COVID-19.

V is TRBV29-1 and J is TRBJ2-1; D not resolved. The CDR3 contains 14 residues. From germline, CDR1 is SQVTM and CDR2 ANQGSEA. V was cut by 8 bases and J by 3 bases, with 17 bases left in between. The DNA for the CDR3 is TGCAGCCTTCGCCCTGTCGGGTACTACAATGAGCAGTTCTTC. This codes for CSLRPVGYYNEQFF.

The chain recombines TRBV28 with TRBJ2-1; 9 bases agree with TRBD1. The ends lost 2 bases at V and 7 bases at J; junction bases unmatched: 0. This CDR3 has 13 residues. The germline CDR1 and CDR2 sequences are MDHEN and SYDVKM. In DNA, the CDR3 is TGTGCCAGCAGTTTAGGACAGGGGAATGAGCAGTTCTTC. Translating gives CASSLGQGNEQFF.